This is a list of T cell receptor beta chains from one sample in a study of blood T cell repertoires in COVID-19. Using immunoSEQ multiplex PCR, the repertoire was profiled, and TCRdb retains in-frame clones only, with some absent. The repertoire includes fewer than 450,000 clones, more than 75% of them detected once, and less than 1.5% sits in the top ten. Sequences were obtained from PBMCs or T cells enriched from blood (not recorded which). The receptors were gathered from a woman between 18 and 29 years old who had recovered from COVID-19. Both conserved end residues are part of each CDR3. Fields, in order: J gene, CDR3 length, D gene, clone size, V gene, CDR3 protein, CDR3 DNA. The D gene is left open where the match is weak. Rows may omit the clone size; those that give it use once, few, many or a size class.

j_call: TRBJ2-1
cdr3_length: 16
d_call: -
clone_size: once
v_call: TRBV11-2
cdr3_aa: CASVFVEASSYNEQFF
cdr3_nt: TGTGCCAGTGTATTTGTAGAGGCGAGCTCCTACAATGAGCAGTTCTTC

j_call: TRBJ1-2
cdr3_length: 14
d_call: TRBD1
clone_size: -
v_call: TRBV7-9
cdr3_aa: CASSLSTGTYGYTF
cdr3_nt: TGTGCCAGCAGCTTATCGACAGGGACTTATGGCTACACCTTC

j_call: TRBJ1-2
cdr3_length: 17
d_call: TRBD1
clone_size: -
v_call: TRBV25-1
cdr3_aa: CASSAPPGTETNYGYTF
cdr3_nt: TGTGCCAGCAGTGCGCCTCCCGGGACAGAAACAAACTATGGCTACACCTTC

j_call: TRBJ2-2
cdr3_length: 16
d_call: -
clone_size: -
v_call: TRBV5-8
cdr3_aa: CASSLVLLASTGELFF
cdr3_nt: TGTGCCAGCAGCTTGGTGTTACTAGCAAGTACCGGGGAGCTGTTTTTT

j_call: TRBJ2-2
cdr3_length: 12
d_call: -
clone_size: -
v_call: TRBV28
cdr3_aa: CASNSSTGELFF
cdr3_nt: TGTGCCAGCAATTCCTCCACCGGGGAGCTGTTTTTT

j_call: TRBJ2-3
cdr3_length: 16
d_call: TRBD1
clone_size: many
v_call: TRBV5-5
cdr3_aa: CASSSPDREDTDTQYF
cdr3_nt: TGTGCCAGCAGCTCCCCGGACAGGGAGGACACAGATACGCAGTATTTT

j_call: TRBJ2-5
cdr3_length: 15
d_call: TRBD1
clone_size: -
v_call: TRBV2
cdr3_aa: CASSGQGLYQETQYF
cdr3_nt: TGTGCCAGCAGTGGACAGGGGCTTTACCAAGAGACCCAGTACTTC

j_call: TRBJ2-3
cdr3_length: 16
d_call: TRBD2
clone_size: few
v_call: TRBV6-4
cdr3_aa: CASSDSSRGDTDTQYF
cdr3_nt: TGTGCCAGCAGTGACTCGAGTCGGGGGGACACAGATACGCAGTATTTT

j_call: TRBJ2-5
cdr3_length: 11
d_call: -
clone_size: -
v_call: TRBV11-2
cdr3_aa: CASSPRETQYF
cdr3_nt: TGTGCCAGCAGCCCCCGAGAGACCCAGTACTTC

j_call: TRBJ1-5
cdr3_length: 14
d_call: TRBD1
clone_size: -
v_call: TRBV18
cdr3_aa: CASSPDRGWQPQHF
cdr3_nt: TGTGCCAGCTCACCAGACAGGGGTTGGCAGCCCCAGCATTTT

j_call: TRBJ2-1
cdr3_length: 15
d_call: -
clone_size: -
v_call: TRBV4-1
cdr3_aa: CASSQLRSQGGEQFF
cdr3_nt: TGCGCCAGCAGCCAACTCAGGTCCCAGGGGGGTGAGCAGTTCTTC

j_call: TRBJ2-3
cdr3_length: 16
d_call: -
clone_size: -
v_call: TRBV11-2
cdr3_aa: CASSPGVYPSTDTQYF
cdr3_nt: TGTGCCAGCAGCCCGGGGGTATACCCTAGCACAGATACGCAGTATTTT

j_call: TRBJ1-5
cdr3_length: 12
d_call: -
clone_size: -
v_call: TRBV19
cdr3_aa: CASSMSGQPQHF
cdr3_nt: TGTGCCAGTAGTATGTCTGGCCAGCCCCAGCATTTT

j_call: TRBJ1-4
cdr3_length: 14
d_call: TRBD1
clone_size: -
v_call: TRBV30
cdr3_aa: CAWSTGDGNEKLFF
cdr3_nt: TGTGCCTGGAGTACAGGGGATGGTAATGAAAAACTGTTTTTT

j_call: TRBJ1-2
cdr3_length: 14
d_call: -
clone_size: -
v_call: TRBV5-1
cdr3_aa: CASSANTAGYGYTF
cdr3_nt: TGCGCCAGCAGCGCCAATACCGCAGGGTATGGCTACACCTTC

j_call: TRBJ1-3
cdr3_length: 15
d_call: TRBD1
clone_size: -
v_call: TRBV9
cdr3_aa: CASSVLAGQGHTIYF
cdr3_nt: TGTGCCAGCAGCGTATTAGCGGGACAGGGACACACCATATATTTT

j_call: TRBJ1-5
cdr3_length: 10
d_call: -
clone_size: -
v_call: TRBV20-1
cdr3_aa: CSAKGQPQHF
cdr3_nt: TGCAGTGCTAAGGGGCAGCCCCAGCATTTT

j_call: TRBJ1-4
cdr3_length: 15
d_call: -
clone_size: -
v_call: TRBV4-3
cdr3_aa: CASSQTGSSGEKLFF
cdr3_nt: TGCGCCAGCAGCCAAACTGGGTCCTCAGGCGAAAAACTGTTTTTT

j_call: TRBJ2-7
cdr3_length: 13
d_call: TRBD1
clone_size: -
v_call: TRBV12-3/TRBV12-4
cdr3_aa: CASSLGQGDPPAF
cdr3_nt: TGTGCCAGCTCCCTCGGGCAGGGGGACCCCCCAGCCTTC

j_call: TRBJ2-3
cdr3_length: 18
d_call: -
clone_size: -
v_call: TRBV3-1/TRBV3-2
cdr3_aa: CASSGGRGGPRGTDTQYF
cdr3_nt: TGTGCCAGCAGTGGCGGAAGGGGGGGGCCCAGGGGCACAGATACGCAGTATTTT

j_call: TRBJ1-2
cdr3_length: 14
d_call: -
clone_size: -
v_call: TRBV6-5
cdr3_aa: CASSYSTGAHGYTF
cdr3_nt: TGTGCCAGCAGTTACTCGACTGGGGCTCATGGCTACACCTTC

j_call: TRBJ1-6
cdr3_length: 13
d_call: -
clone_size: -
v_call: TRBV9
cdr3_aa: CASSVAANSPLHF
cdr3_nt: TGTGCCAGCAGCGTGGCGGCTAATTCACCCCTCCACTTT

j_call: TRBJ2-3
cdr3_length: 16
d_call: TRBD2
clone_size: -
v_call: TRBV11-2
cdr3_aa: CASSPSGSASTDTQYF
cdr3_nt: TGTGCCAGCAGCCCGAGCGGGAGCGCTAGCACAGATACGCAGTATTTT

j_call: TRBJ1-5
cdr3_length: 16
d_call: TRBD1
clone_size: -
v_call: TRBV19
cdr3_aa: CASSIGGTVSNQPQHF
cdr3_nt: TGTGCCAGTAGTATAGGAGGGACAGTTAGCAATCAGCCCCAGCATTTT

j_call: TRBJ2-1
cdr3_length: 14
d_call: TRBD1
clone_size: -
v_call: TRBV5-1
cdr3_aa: CASVQGPASDEQFF
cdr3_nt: TGCGCCAGCGTACAGGGGCCAGCTTCCGATGAGCAGTTCTTC

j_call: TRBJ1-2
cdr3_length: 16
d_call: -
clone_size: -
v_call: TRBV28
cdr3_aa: CASSFPPGTSNYGYTF
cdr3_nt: TGTGCCAGCAGTTTTCCTCCCGGGACATCTAACTATGGCTACACCTTC

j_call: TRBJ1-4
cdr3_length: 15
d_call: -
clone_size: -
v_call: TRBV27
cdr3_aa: CASSPRVATNEKLFF
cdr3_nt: TGTGCCAGCAGTCCCCGCGTGGCAACTAATGAAAAACTGTTTTTT

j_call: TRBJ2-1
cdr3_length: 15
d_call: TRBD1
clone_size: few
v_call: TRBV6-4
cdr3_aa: CASSRTGSSYNEQFF
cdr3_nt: TGTGCCAGCAGCAGGACAGGGAGCTCCTACAATGAGCAGTTCTTC